These 30 T cell receptor beta chains were sequenced from one sample in a study of blood T cell repertoires in COVID-19. The repertoire was sequenced with immunoSEQ multiplex PCR; TCRdb's copy has only in-frame clones and lacks some. The sample includes about 36,000 clones, about 77% of them seen just once. Sequenced sample: peripheral blood. The receptors come from a man between 60 and 75 years old with acute or convalescent COVID-19.

This clone was seen only a few times. V gene TRBV7-2 combines with J gene TRBJ2-3, with 12 bases fitting TRBD2. V lost 5 bases and J lost 2; bases outside the gene matches: 8. The CDR3 spans 17 residues. Germline loops: CDR1 SGHTA, CDR2 FQGNSA. This CDR3 is CASSTPSGGGTTDTQYF. For the CDR3, the DNA is TGTGCCAGCAGCACCCCTAGCGGGGGGGGGACCACAGATACGCAGTATTTT.

This clone was seen a handful of times. CDR3 loop: CASSQDLVVYEQYF. Written as DNA, the CDR3 is TGTGCCAGCAGCCAAGATTTAGTAGTCTACGAGCAGTACTTC. V is TRBV3-1 (or the pseudogene TRBV3-2) and J is TRBJ2-7; D is ambiguous. The CDR3 is made up of 14 amino acids. Trimming stripped 0 bases from V and 3 bases from J, with 9 bases between. Germline CDR1 is LGHDT and CDR2 is YNNKEL (reference sequence).

The rearrangement joins TRBV6-1 to TRBJ2-7; D remains ambiguous. From germline, CDR1 is MNHNS and CDR2 SASEGT. V was pared by 0 bases and J by 6 bases, with 12 bases between. This CDR3 is 14 amino acids long. The CDR3: CASSEASGSGEQYF. In DNA form, the CDR3 reads TGTGCCAGCAGTGAAGCGTCCGGGTCGGGCGAGCAGTACTTC.

The chain joins TRBV5-1 to TRBJ2-1; 11 bases line up with TRBD2. CDR3 length equals 19 residues. Trimming cost V 0 bases and J 4 bases; bases outside gene matches: 12. CDR1 is SGHRS and CDR2 is YFSETQ in the germline V gene. The CDR3 DNA sequence: TGCGCCAGCAGCTTGGGGCCTAGCGGGAGGAATGGTGGTTACAATGAGCAGTTCTTC. It translates to CASSLGPSGRNGGYNEQFF.

The chain recombines TRBV19 with TRBJ2-1, with 11 bases lining up with TRBD2. The CDR3 consists of 14 residues. The junction had 8 bases not matched to a gene; V was cut back by 8 bases and J by 8 bases. From germline, CDR1 is LNHDA and CDR2 SQIVND (reference sequence). The CDR3 spells CASATSGSLDEQFF. Written as DNA, the CDR3 is TGTGCCAGTGCAACTAGCGGGAGTCTCGATGAGCAGTTCTTC.

This chain links TRBV2 with TRBJ2-5, with D perhaps matching TRBD2 (6 bases). In germline, CDR1 is SNHLY, CDR2 FYNNEI. V gave up 3 bases and J gave up 5 bases, with 10 bases separating them. There are 13 residues in the CDR3. CDR3 sequence: CASSEGGWETQYF. The CDR3 DNA sequence: TGTGCCAGCAGTGAGGGGGGATGGGAGACCCAGTACTTC.

This clone was detected a few times. The V gene is TRBV10-3, the J gene TRBJ1-2; 8 bases are a match to TRBD1. Germline V gene sequence: CDR1 ENHRY, CDR2 SYGVKD. This CDR3 comprises 14 residues. With V trimmed by 4 bases and J by 0 bases, 1 base remained unmatched. CDR3 coding DNA: TGTGCCATCAGTGCACAGGGGGCTAACTATGGCTACACCTTC. This gives the protein CAISAQGANYGYTF.

This chain links TRBV4-1 with TRBJ2-6; 7 bases are shared with TRBD1. V shed 4 bases, J shed 4 bases, and the junction held 10 bases outside the gene matches. This CDR3 has 17 residues. Germline CDR1 is MGHRA and CDR2 is YSYEKL. The CDR3 DNA sequence: TGCGCCAGCAGCCCGCAATTACAGGGGTGGGGGGCCAACGTCCTGACTTTC. It specifies CASSPQLQGWGANVLTF.

The genes are TRBV16 and TRBJ2-1, with 8 positions matching TRBD1. The CDR3 runs to 16 residues. Germline V gene lookup returns CDR1 KGHSY and CDR2 FQNENV. The V and J ends lost 4 bases and 4 bases, in that order; junction bases with no gene match: 9. The CDR3 nucleotides are TGTGCCAGCAGCCCTCCGGGCAGGGGGCATTACAATGAGCAGTTCTTC. Translated, it gives CASSPPGRGHYNEQFF.

This rearrangement joins TRBV19 to TRBJ1-2, with D perhaps TRBD1 (6 bases). The V gene's germline CDR1 is LNHDA and CDR2 SQIVND (reference sequence). CDR3 length equals 13 residues. Trimming took off 1 base at V and 8 bases at J, with 11 bases between the two ends. CDR3 nucleotide sequence: TGTGCCAGTAGTATAGCAGGGGTCGGCGGCTACACCTTC. Protein: CASSIAGVGGYTF. Based on the CDR3 plus reference TRBV19 and TRBJ1-2, the full variable domain is DGGITQSPKYLFRKEGQNVTLSCEQNLNHDAMYWYRQDPGQGLRLIYYSQIVNDFQKGDIAEGYSVSREKKESFPLTVTSAQKNPTAFYLCASSIAGVGGYTFGSGTRLTVV.

This chain joins TRBV7-2 and TRBJ2-1, with D uncertain. The CDR3 is 12 amino acids. CDR1 and CDR2 from the germline V gene are SGHTA and FQGNSA. V shed 1 base and J shed 10 bases, with 8 bases lying between them. CDR3 region: CASSLDWAEQFF. CDR3 coding DNA: TGTGCCAGCAGCTTAGATTGGGCGGAGCAGTTCTTC.

This chain connects TRBV28 to TRBJ2-3, with 13 bases matching TRBD2. The germline V gene has CDR1 MDHEN and CDR2 SYDVKM. CDR3 length: 18 amino acids. The ends lost 7 bases at V and 6 bases at J; junction bases unmatched: 16. In nucleotides, the CDR3 is TGTGCCAGCACCGCTATAGCGACTAGCGGGAGGAAAGGGGATACGCAGTATTTT. This sequence encodes CASTAIATSGRKGDTQYF.

This sequence joins TRBV27 and TRBJ1-5; D is ambiguous. This CDR3 region has 15 residues. Germline-derived CDR1 and CDR2 are MNHEY and SMNVEV (reference sequence). The germline V and J ends were trimmed by 3 bases and 2 bases, with 11 bases remaining between them. CDR3 sequence: CASSFLAAGNQPQHF. The DNA for the CDR3 is TGTGCCAGCAGTTTTTTAGCGGCGGGCAATCAGCCCCAGCATTTT.

This chain uses TRBV29-1 with TRBJ2-2; 9 bases agree with TRBD2. CDR3 length equals 15 residues. Germline V CDR1 and CDR2: SQVTM, ANQGSEA. The J segment lost 3 bases and the V segment lost 6 bases, leaving 8 bases of the junction unmatched. As DNA, the CDR3 is TGCAGCGTCCGTAGCGGGAGCCGGGACACCGGGGAGCTGTTTTTT. Its protein product is CSVRSGSRDTGELFF.

This clone has a single count. The chain employs TRBV29-1 and TRBJ1-2; the D is unclear. This CDR3 is 13 amino acids long. The V gene's germline CDR1 is SQVTM and CDR2 ANQGSEA. Trimming took 6 bases from V and 4 from J, leaving 15 bases between them. CDR3 region: CSVEHSGIYGYTF. The CDR3 bases are TGCAGCGTGGAACATAGCGGAATCTATGGCTACACCTTC.

The chain is built from TRBV7-9 and TRBJ2-6, with TRBD1 matching 7 bases. There are 18 residues in the CDR3. Germline V CDR1 and CDR2: SEHNR, FQNEAQ (reference sequence). With 1 base clipped from V and 0 bases from J, the junction kept 6 bases outside the gene matches. In DNA form, the CDR3 reads TGTGCCAGCAGCTTAGTACAGGGGCCCCTCTCTGGGGCCAACGTCCTGACTTTC. Protein: CASSLVQGPLSGANVLTF.

This clone was detected a few times. CDR3 DNA: TGTGCCAGCAGCCGACAGGCCGGCGGAGATACGCAGTATTTT. Amino acid sequence: CASSRQAGGDTQYF. The rearrangement uses TRBV3-1 (or the pseudogene TRBV3-2) and TRBJ2-3, with D tentatively TRBD1 (6 bases). This CDR3 is 14 amino acids long. CDR1 and CDR2 from the germline V gene are LGHDT and YNNKEL (reference sequence). The V and J ends lost 4 bases and 5 bases respectively, with 13 bases between them.

This clone was counted a few times. This chain connects TRBV10-3 to TRBJ1-2; maybe TRBD1 (5 bases). The CDR3 has 12 amino acids. Trimming took 2 bases from V and 4 from J, leaving 5 bases between them. Germline lookup yields CDR1 ENHRY and CDR2 SYGVKD. CDR3 coding DNA: TGTGCCATCAGTGAGAGGGGCTATGGCTACACCTTC. It yields the protein CAISERGYGYTF.

The V gene is TRBV19, the J gene TRBJ2-7; TRBD2 is a possible D gene (7 bases). This CDR3 contains 15 residues. Looked up from germline, CDR1 is LNHDA and CDR2 is SQIVND (reference sequence). Trimming pared 3 bases from V and 7 bases from J, leaving 19 bases between. The CDR3 region has the DNA TGTGCCAGTAGTATCCCCTATAGGGGGGGTGAAGAGCAGTACTTC. Its protein is CASSIPYRGGEEQYF.

The table lists this clone with a count of one. The chain links TRBV24-1 to TRBJ2-3; 10 nucleotides align to TRBD2. The CDR3 totals 15 residues. In germline, CDR1 is KGHDR, CDR2 SFDVKD. The V and J ends lost 10 bases and 2 bases, in that order; junction bases with no gene match: 8. The CDR3 DNA is TGTGCCACGTCGAGAGGGACTAGCGCCACAGATACGCAGTATTTT. Translating it yields CATSRGTSATDTQYF.

J is TRBJ2-1 and V is TRBV6-2 or TRBV6-3; TRBD1 agrees at 8 bases. The CDR3 loop spans 17 amino acids. J was trimmed by 10 bases and V by 2 bases; bases with no gene match: 16. Germline loops: CDR1 MNHEY, CDR2 SVGEGT. The CDR3 sequence is CASSYEPGGARTGEQFF. CDR3 bases: TGTGCCAGCAGTTACGAACCAGGGGGCGCCCGTACAGGGGAGCAGTTCTTC.

In its sample, this clone was seen once. V is TRBV19 and J is TRBJ2-1; TRBD2 matches at 12 bases. Per the germline V gene, CDR1 is LNHDA and CDR2 is SQIVND (reference sequence). V was pared by 2 bases and J by 9 bases, with 2 bases of the junction left unmatched. The CDR3 is made up of 14 amino acids. The CDR3 DNA reads as TGTGCCAGTAGTATATCTAGCGGGAGGGCTGAGCAGTTCTTC. Encoded protein: CASSISSGRAEQFF.

The chain combines TRBV11-3 with TRBJ2-7, with D tentatively TRBD2 (5 bases). CDR1 is SGHNT and CDR2 is YENEEA in the germline V gene. Trimming took 5 bases from V and 5 from J, leaving 22 bases between them. This CDR3 spans 16 amino acids. CDR3 region: CASSAIGRGSENEQYF. CDR3 nucleotides: TGTGCCAGCAGCGCTATAGGACGGGGTTCCGAGAACGAGCAGTACTTC.

This chain links TRBV5-1 with TRBJ2-7; tentative D call: TRBD2 (6 bases). The CDR3 runs to 15 residues. Germline CDR1 is SGHRS and CDR2 is YFSETQ. Trimming cost V 5 bases and J 3 bases, with 18 bases left between them. CDR3 coding DNA: TGCGCCAGCAGATCAATAGCGGACGAAATCTACGAGCAGTACTTC. Residues: CASRSIADEIYEQYF.

In DNA form, the CDR3 reads TGTGCCAGCAGGGAAGGGGGGGGAGGGCCCCAGCATTTT. The encoded protein is CASREGGGGPQHF. The gene calls are TRBV12-3 or TRBV12-4 and TRBJ1-5; D might be TRBD1 (6 bases). CDR3 size: 13 residues. Between the trimmed V and J ends, which lost 6 bases and 9 bases, there was a span of 15 bases.

The V gene is TRBV6-4, the J gene TRBJ1-1, with 8 bases that match TRBD1. The V gene end was trimmed by 6 bases and the J gene end by 6 bases; junction bases not matched to a gene: 9. Germline assignment: CDR1 MRHNA and CDR2 SNTAGT. This CDR3 is built from 14 residues. CDR3 region: CASSANRGIAEAFF. CDR3 coding DNA: TGTGCCAGCAGCGCAAACAGGGGGATCGCTGAAGCTTTCTTT.

The chain couples TRBV14 to TRBJ2-5; TRBD1 matches 8 bases. After removal of 4 bases from V and 1 base from J, the junction contained 14 bases not matched to a gene. This CDR3 is 18 amino acids long. CDR1 SGHDN and CDR2 FVKESK come from the germline V gene. The CDR3 loop is CASSLRGQEGPGQETQYF. As DNA, the CDR3 is TGTGCCAGCAGCCTCCGGGGACAGGAGGGGCCAGGCCAAGAGACCCAGTACTTC.

The gene calls are TRBV7-5 and TRBJ2-2; the table's D call TRBD2 went unverified against the DNA. TRBV7-5 is tagged as a pseudogene. CDR3 size: 14 residues. The CDR3 here is CARSLGEYTGELFF. CDR3 nucleotide sequence: TGTGCCAGAAGCTTAGGAGAGTACACCGGGGAGCTGTTTTTT.

The rearrangement links TRBV24-1 to TRBJ2-3; 11 bases map to TRBD2. The CDR3 is 17 residues long. V was pared by 1 base and J by 0 bases, with 2 bases of the junction left unmatched. Germline V gives CDR1 KGHDR, CDR2 SFDVKD. The CDR3: CATSDFGTSGSTDTQYF. CDR3 nucleotides: TGTGCCACCAGTGATTTCGGGACTAGCGGAAGCACAGATACGCAGTATTTT.

The chain joins TRBV7-6 to TRBJ2-1, with 9 bases fitting TRBD2. The J segment lost 6 bases and the V segment lost 5 bases, leaving 8 bases of the junction unmatched. The CDR3 sequence is 15 residues long. CDR1 is SGHVS, CDR2 FNYEAQ, per germline. The CDR3 DNA reads as TGTGCCAGCAGCGGAAGTAGCGGGAGTTTCAATGAGCAGTTCTTC. It codes for CASSGSSGSFNEQFF. Complete variable domain (other parts from reference TRBV7-6 and TRBJ2-1): GAGVSQSPRYKVTKRGQDVALRCDPISGHVSLYWYRQALGQGPEFLTYFNYEAQQDKSGLPNDRFSAERPEGSISTLTIQRTEQRDSAMYRCASSGSSGSFNEQFFGPGTRLTVL.